The present T cell receptor beta chain was sequenced within a study of blood T cell repertoires in COVID-19. Study context: Sites across the United States, Italy and Spain contributed samples from acute and convalescent COVID-19.

Authors' processing steps: Nucleated cell counts were estimated from reference gene primer amplification. Data came from immunoSEQ multiplex PCR; TCRdb stores just in-frame clones and leaves some out. V and J calls and clone size are given by that table; D and trimming were obtained from the DNA. The sample records over 200,000 clones, about 90% being singletons. The CDR3 covers 14 residues. Germline loops: CDR1 GTSNPN, CDR2 SVGIG (reference sequence). Losses at the gene ends were 3 bases for V and 5 bases for J; bases not matched to a gene: 9. The receptor's source is a woman in her 30s who had been exposed to COVID-19. The chain joins TRBV30 to TRBJ1-1; TRBD1 matches 7 bases. The sequenced material came from PBMCs or T cells enriched from blood (not recorded which). This chain's CDR3 is CAWSQGQRGTEAFF. The DNA of the CDR3 is TGTGCCTGGAGCCAGGGACAGCGGGGGACTGAAGCTTTCTTT.